This TCR beta chain was retrieved from a study of persistence of HIV-infected CD4 T cells. Study observations and caveats: Degenerate expanded CDR3beta sequences were enriched among CMV- and Gag-responding cells.

Note on this clone: The antigen is undetermined.

Cells were stimulated with CMV-infected fibroblast lysates at about 9.4 ug/mL. Responding CD4+ T cells were sorted by upregulation of both CD40 ligand and CD69. Plasma HIV-1 RNA stayed below 50 copies/mL for at least 4 years. The libraries were made with immunoSEQ version 4 in survey mode. TCRdb keeps only in-frame clones here, not all; method: immunoSEQ multiplex PCR. The sample contains roughly 16,000 clones, approximately 64% of which appear only once. The TCR originated in an adult woman with HIV who was CMV-seropositive. The sample in question was CD4+ T cells sorted from PBMCs after approximately 19-hour stimulation, obtained from a patient who received antiretroviral therapy.

The CDR3: CASSGARGYEQYF. For the CDR3, the DNA is TGTGCCAGCAGCGGCGCCAGGGGCTACGAGCAGTACTTC. V is TRBV7-2 and J is TRBJ2-7; perhaps TRBD1 as D (6 bases). V was trimmed by 5 bases and J by 3 bases, leaving 11 bases between them. Looked up from germline, CDR1 is SGHTA and CDR2 is FQGNSA. The CDR3 runs 13 residues.